These T cell receptor beta chains were read from a single sample in a study of T cells in Graves' hyperthyroidism and ophthalmopathy. TCRdb fed the multiplex PCR reads into MiXCR, producing one record per CDR3 protein. In the table there are more than 300,000 distinct CDR3 sequences, about 14% of which are singletons. Sample: blood. The receptors here all came from a woman aged 30 to 39 with Graves' ophthalmopathy. Each CDR3 is given without its conserved first and last residue.

v_call	cdr3_length	j_call	cdr3_aa
TRBV19	15	TRBJ1-1	ASSTRGFKVVNTEAF
TRBV30	7	TRBJ2-5	ALGETQY
TRBV28	14	TRBJ2-2	ASSLQGAGGTGELF
TRBV13	13	TRBJ2-7	ASSEGRRTTYEQY
TRBV7-8	13	TRBJ1-1	ASSLSPDSNTEAF
TRBV19	12	TRBJ1-3	ASSQGNSGNTIY
TRBV7-2	13	TRBJ1-5	ASSLNRQEYQPQH
TRBV30	11	TRBJ2-7	AWSVLGYNEQY
TRBV11-2	15	TRBJ2-3	ASSLDGRTGGTDTQY
TRBV20-1	12	TRBJ2-1	SAIRVGSYNEQF
TRBV3-1	13	TRBJ2-5	ASSQEKTSPETQY
TRBV5-1	12	TRBJ1-6	ASRPWQGNSPLH
TRBV12-3/TRBV12-4	11	TRBJ2-3	ASEGQFTDTQY
TRBV7-9	14	TRBJ2-1	ASSSLTGAINNEQF
TRBV2	11	TRBJ2-7	ASSGTGYYEQY
TRBV7-9	11	TRBJ1-5	ASSLEEGQPQH
TRBV11-2	13	TRBJ2-5	ASSLGLVDQETQY
TRBV20-1	9	TRBJ2-7	SASFRGEQY
TRBV18	12	TRBJ2-5	ASSSTGDQETQY
TRBV7-6	16	TRBJ1-2	ASSLAPARATTNYGYT
TRBV7-9	14	TRBJ2-3	ASSSGTFESTDTQY
TRBV19	14	TRBJ1-5	ASSTLQGAGNQPQH
TRBV11-1	13	TRBJ2-5	ASSLLVGDQETQY
TRBV15	12	TRBJ2-7	ATSRGKLPYEQY
TRBV20-1	18	TRBJ2-4	SASEYADGSPMLAKNIQY
TRBV19	15	TRBJ1-3	ASSISGSSSSGNTIY
TRBV29-1	11	TRBJ1-5	SVEAGLGQPQH
TRBV5-1	11	TRBJ1-5	ASKLGGVQPQH
TRBV6-5	11	TRBJ2-5	ASSYRDRETQY
TRBV20-1	15	TRBJ2-3	SASPPGQGLNTDTQY
TRBV2	11	TRBJ1-1	ATLDRLNTEAF
TRBV19	10	TRBJ2-2	ASLRGAGELF
TRBV20-1	15	TRBJ1-6	SAQQPKTGTANSPLH
TRBV24-1	13	TRBJ2-1	ATSDGTTTYNEQF
TRBV6-1	10	TRBJ1-2	ASSEGAGGYT
TRBV25-1	11	TRBJ2-3	ASNGDTTNTQY
TRBV10-1	12	TRBJ2-1	ASTKDSSNHEQF
TRBV7-9	12	TRBJ2-7	ASSSLYPSYEQY
TRBV27	12	TRBJ2-5	ASSFSGQQETQY
TRBV20-1	14	TRBJ1-4	SASLRSGQINEKLF
TRBV20-1	14	TRBJ1-1	SARDHNRAWDSEAF
TRBV28	14	TRBJ1-4	ASNQDRGATNEKLF
TRBV6-1	12	TRBJ1-5	ASNLKDGNQPQH
TRBV2	12	TRBJ2-5	ASLKQGAGETQY
TRBV30	14	TRBJ2-3	AWSGGSSGDTDTQY
TRBV7-9	16	TRBJ1-5	ASSSSRISHHSNQPQH
TRBV12-3/TRBV12-4	12	TRBJ1-1	ASSHPAMWGIAF
TRBV6-2/TRBV6-3	13	TRBJ2-6	ASWNSTGSANVLT